This entry lists 30 T cell receptor beta chains sequenced from one sample in a study of blood T cell repertoires in COVID-19. Measured with immunoSEQ multiplex PCR; TCRdb has only the in-frame clones, and not every one. The data hold approximately 300,000 clones, with roughly 90% observed a single time. Sample: PBMCs or T cells enriched from blood (not recorded which). The receptors come from a woman in her 30s who had recovered from COVID-19.

The CDR3 DNA reads as TGTGCCAGCAGTTTCTCGCCAGGGGGCTCCGGCTACACCTTC. It encodes CASSFSPGGSGYTF. The V call is TRBV28, the J call TRBJ1-2; 8 nucleotides line up with TRBD1. The CDR3 covers 14 residues. The germline CDR1 and CDR2 sequences are MDHEN and SYDVKM. Unmatched junction bases numbered 8, after V lost 3 bases and J lost 8 bases.

In its sample, this clone was seen once. The chain uses TRBV25-1 and TRBJ2-2; TRBD2 is a possible D gene (5 bases). The V gene's germline CDR1 is MGHDK and CDR2 SYGVNS. The CDR3 is made up of 18 amino acids. Trimming shortened V by 1 base and J by 2 bases, and 17 bases separated the two germline ends. The CDR3 spells CASSESWVGVLNTGELFF. The CDR3 DNA is TGTGCCAGCAGTGAATCGTGGGTGGGAGTGCTCAACACCGGGGAGCTGTTTTTT. Drawing the rest from reference TRBV25-1 and TRBJ2-2, the complete variable domain is EADIYQTPRYLVIGTGKKITLECSQTMGHDKMYWYQQDPGMELHLIHYSYGVNSTEKGDLSSESTVSRIRTEHFPLTLESARPSHTSQYLCASSESWVGVLNTGELFFGEGSRLTVL.

As DNA, the CDR3 is TGTGCCATCAGCCTGACCCCGGGACAGGGCTGGGAGCAGTACTTC. This translates into CAISLTPGQGWEQYF. The chain uses TRBV10-3 and TRBJ2-7; TRBD1 matches 9 bases. V shed 6 bases and J 7 bases; nucleotides not matched to a gene: 13. This CDR3 comprises 15 residues. CDR1 and CDR2 (germline): ENHRY, SYGVKD.

The rearrangement joins TRBV27 to TRBJ2-7; TRBD2 might be the D (6 bases). Looked up from germline, CDR1 is MNHEY and CDR2 is SMNVEV (reference sequence). V was clipped by 1 base and J by 2 bases, with 9 bases between them. CDR3 length equals 14 residues. The CDR3 DNA is TGTGCCAGCAGTTTATACGGACTACCCTACGAGCAGTACTTC. As protein: CASSLYGLPYEQYF.

The J gene is TRBJ2-7, the V gene TRBV7-2; the match to TRBD2 covers 10 bases. Looked up from germline, CDR1 is SGHTA and CDR2 is FQGNSA. The CDR3 consists of 19 residues. Losses at the gene ends were 0 bases for V and 0 bases for J; bases not matched to a gene: 11. For the CDR3, the DNA is TGTGCCAGCAGCTTAGCGGGTAGCGGGAGGAATAATCCCTCCTACGAGCAGTACTTC. This codes for CASSLAGSGRNNPSYEQYF.

This clone was observed a single time. The chain recombines TRBV24-1 with TRBJ2-5; D perhaps matches TRBD1 (6 bases). Trimming took 4 bases from V and 5 from J, leaving 13 bases between them. The CDR3 consists of 14 residues. CDR1 and CDR2 (germline): KGHDR, SFDVKD. The CDR3 region is CATSEGGRGETQYF. DNA for the CDR3: TGTGCCACCAGTGAGGGTGGCAGGGGCGAGACCCAGTACTTC.

The chain couples TRBV21-1 to TRBJ1-5; TRBD1 reflects the table's D call only, with no check against the DNA. TRBV21-1 is classified as a pseudogene. The CDR3 totals 17 residues. The CDR3 loop is CASSKELDSGGNQPQHF. For the CDR3, the DNA is TGTGCCAGCAGCAAAGAATTGGACAGTGGGGGCAATCAGCCCCAGCATTTT.

The chain carries TRBV20-1 and TRBJ2-7; D gene uncertain. The CDR3 sequence is 12 residues long. Germline V gene lookup returns CDR1 DFQATT and CDR2 SNEGSKA (reference sequence). The germline V and J ends were trimmed by 3 bases and 5 bases, with 11 bases remaining between them. CDR3 nucleotide sequence: TGCAGTGCTAGTCTGGGCCGCGACGAGCAGTACTTC. Residues: CSASLGRDEQYF.

For the CDR3, the DNA is TGCGCCAGCAGCCCTACAGGGGCCTCTTCTATGAACACTGAAGCTTTCTTT. It encodes CASSPTGASSMNTEAFF. The gene calls are TRBV4-3 and TRBJ1-1; TRBD1 matches at 7 bases. This CDR3 spans 17 amino acids. Germline loops: CDR1 LGHNA, CDR2 YSLEER. J gave up 0 bases and V 4 bases, and 11 bases lay outside the gene matches.

The chain has TRBV25-1 and TRBJ2-7; D may be TRBD2 (6 bases). Trimming pared 2 bases from V and 7 bases from J, leaving 21 bases between. The CDR3 loop spans 16 amino acids. The germline V gene has CDR1 MGHDK and CDR2 SYGVNS. The CDR3 DNA reads TGTGCCAGCAGTGAACAATGGCGGGACCCCCCAATGGAGCAGTACTTC. Protein: CASSEQWRDPPMEQYF.

The count of this clone is one. The rearrangement links TRBV5-8 to TRBJ2-7; 8 bases map to TRBD2. Germline CDR1 SGHTS, CDR2 YDEGEE. This CDR3 region has 15 residues. With V trimmed by 4 bases and J by 7 bases, 13 bases remained unmatched. The CDR3 DNA sequence: TGTGCCAGCAGCCCCGGGTCTAGCGGGTTGCGGGAGCAGTACTTC. Its protein product is CASSPGSSGLREQYF.

V and J are TRBV6-6 and TRBJ2-7; unclear D gene. Between the trimmed V and J ends, which lost 10 bases and 3 bases, there was a span of 13 bases. Germline CDR1 MNHNY, CDR2 SVGAGI (reference sequence). This CDR3 has 12 amino acids. CDR3 in amino acids: CATATHLYEQYF. CDR3 in DNA: TGTGCCACCGCGACACATCTCTACGAGCAGTACTTC.

As DNA, the CDR3 is TGTGCCAGCAGAGCCCCGGGGGGCGCCACCTACGAGCAGTACTTC. Its translation: CASRAPGGATYEQYF. The chain carries TRBV27 and TRBJ2-7; the D gene is possibly TRBD2 (7 bases). With 6 bases removed from V and 2 bases from J, the gap between germline ends came to 17 bases. The CDR3 extends over 15 amino acids. Germline V CDR1 and CDR2: MNHEY, SMNVEV (reference sequence).

The V call is TRBV4-3, the J call TRBJ1-2; no reliable D call. Trimming shortened V by 1 base and J by 0 bases, and 15 bases separated the two germline ends. From germline, CDR1 is LGHNA and CDR2 YSLEER. The CDR3 is made up of 17 amino acids. CDR3 nucleotides: TGCGCCAGCAGCCAAGCCCTTGTAGTGTCTTCTAACTATGGCTACACCTTC. Amino acid sequence: CASSQALVVSSNYGYTF.

The chain has TRBV28 and TRBJ2-5; 7 bases map to TRBD1. Per germline, CDR1 MDHEN and CDR2 SYDVKM. This CDR3 contains 14 residues. J lost 6 bases, V lost 6 bases, and 10 bases had no gene match. CDR3 sequence: CASSQGQILKTQYF. CDR3 in DNA: TGTGCCAGCAGCCAGGGACAGATACTGAAGACCCAGTACTTC.

The chain couples TRBV28 to TRBJ1-2, with D unresolved. The length of the CDR3 is 14 residues. Trimming removed 2 bases at V and 4 bases at J, with 11 bases between. CDR1 is MDHEN, CDR2 SYDVKM, per germline. CDR3 amino acids: CASSLVGPSYGYTF. The CDR3 nucleotides are TGTGCCAGCAGTTTAGTGGGCCCAAGCTATGGCTACACCTTC.

In DNA form, the CDR3 reads TGCGCCAGCAGCTTGGGACAGGGGGAAGAGACCCAGTACTTC. Translation: CASSLGQGEETQYF. The chain carries TRBV5-1 and TRBJ2-5; TRBD1 agrees at 9 bases. Germline assignment: CDR1 SGHRS and CDR2 YFSETQ. Germline trimming cut 0 bases from V and 3 bases from J; bases unmatched to any gene: 0. There are 14 residues in the CDR3.

The chain links TRBV6-2 or TRBV6-3 to TRBJ2-2, with D hard to call. In germline, CDR1 is MNHEY, CDR2 SVGEGT. The CDR3 is 13 amino acids. Trimming left V 3 bases short and J 4 bases short, with 6 bases between. The CDR3 bases are TGTGCCAGCAGTTATTGGCCCACCGGGGAGCTGTTTTTT. Translation: CASSYWPTGELFF.

To note about this clone: This CDR3 is also generated by other DNA sequences in the sample. The chain links TRBV7-9 to TRBJ2-7; D is perhaps TRBD2 (6 bases). From germline, CDR1 is SEHNR and CDR2 FQNEAQ (reference sequence). Trimming removed 2 bases at V and 2 bases at J, with 10 bases between. This CDR3 is 14 amino acids long. In DNA form, the CDR3 reads TGTGCCAGCAGCTTACAGGGAGGCCCCTACGAGCAGTACTTC. This encodes CASSLQGGPYEQYF.

The rearrangement uses TRBV6-2 or TRBV6-3 and TRBJ1-1, with a weak D call TRBD1 (6 bases). There are 13 residues in the CDR3. Trimming cost V 2 bases and J 5 bases, with 9 bases left between them. The germline CDR1 and CDR2 sequences are MNHEY and SVGEGT. CDR3 bases: TGTGCCAGCAGTTACAAACAGGGAACTGAAGCTTTCTTT. Amino acid sequence: CASSYKQGTEAFF.

The chain links TRBV19 to TRBJ2-7; 13 nucleotides match TRBD2. There are 15 residues in the CDR3. Trimming at V came to 6 bases and at J to 5 bases, leaving 7 bases not matched to a gene. Germline V lookup: CDR1 LNHDA, CDR2 SQIVND (reference sequence). The CDR3 nucleotides read TGTGCCAGTAGGAAACTAGCGGGAGGGTCCGACGAGCAGTACTTC. It codes for CASRKLAGGSDEQYF.

Note on this clone: This CDR3 is also generated by other DNA sequences in the sample. The chain joins TRBV20-1 to TRBJ2-6; TRBD1 aligns across 7 bases. V shed 3 bases and J 2 bases; nucleotides not matched to a gene: 4. CDR3 length: 15 amino acids. Germline V gene data show CDR1 as DFQATT and CDR2 as SNEGSKA (reference sequence). The CDR3 bases are TGCAGTGCTAGTCCAGGGGGTCCTGGGGCCAACGTCCTGACTTTC. It specifies CSASPGGPGANVLTF.

This clone was seen just once. V usage is TRBV18 and J usage is TRBJ1-2; a weak D match, TRBD1 (5 bases). Trimming removed 4 bases from V and 7 bases from J, with 16 bases in between. Germline V gives CDR1 KGHSH, CDR2 LQKENI. The CDR3 is made up of 14 amino acids. DNA of the CDR3: TGTGCCAGCTCACTACTGGGGGGAAACGGTGGCTACACCTTC. It translates to CASSLLGGNGGYTF.

The chain employs TRBV4-1 and TRBJ2-7, with D hard to call. V was clipped by 2 bases and J by 6 bases, with 11 bases between them. CDR1 MGHRA and CDR2 YSYEKL come from the germline V gene. CDR3 length: 13 amino acids. In DNA, the CDR3 is TGCGCCAGCAGCCAATATACGGGTGGCGAGCAGTACTTC. It encodes CASSQYTGGEQYF.

The J gene is TRBJ1-4, the V gene TRBV2; the D gene is possibly TRBD1 (5 bases). Trimming removed 4 bases from V and 6 bases from J, with 9 bases in between. The CDR3 is made up of 13 amino acids. Germline V gene data show CDR1 as SNHLY and CDR2 as FYNNEI. CDR3 coding DNA: TGTGCCAGCAGTGGGGGACTTTATGAAAAACTGTTTTTT. Translated, it gives CASSGGLYEKLFF.

The sample holds one count of this clone. The chain carries TRBV18 and TRBJ2-3, with 10 bases that match TRBD1. The ends lost 1 base at V and 4 bases at J; junction bases unmatched: 2. The CDR3 totals 15 residues. The germline V gene encodes CDR1 KGHSH and CDR2 LQKENI. In DNA form, the CDR3 reads TGTGCCAGCTCACCACGGGACAGGGGCGCAGATACGCAGTATTTT. This codes for CASSPRDRGADTQYF.

This rearrangement joins TRBV28 to TRBJ1-2; the D gene is possibly TRBD1 (5 bases). Germline CDR1 reads MDHEN; CDR2 reads SYDVKM. The V end lost 3 bases, the J end lost 6 bases, and 20 bases lay between the germline ends. The CDR3 spans 16 residues. CDR3 in amino acids: CASSLAGFDRGDGYTF. CDR3 sequence (DNA): TGTGCCAGCAGTTTGGCAGGGTTTGATCGTGGGGATGGCTACACCTTC.

The J gene is TRBJ2-7, the V gene TRBV11-3; D remains unclear. V lost 3 bases, J lost 3 bases, and 12 bases lay in between. CDR3 length equals 14 residues. From germline, CDR1 is SGHNT and CDR2 YENEEA. CDR3 sequence reads: CASSFRSESYEQYF. The CDR3 bases are TGTGCCAGCAGCTTCAGGTCGGAAAGCTACGAGCAGTACTTC.

This rearrangement joins TRBV9 to TRBJ2-2; 10 bases agree with TRBD1. Germline V gene sequence: CDR1 SGDLS, CDR2 YYNGEE. With V trimmed by 3 bases and J by 4 bases, 0 bases remained unmatched. The CDR3 has 14 amino acids. This CDR3 reads CASSGDRGTGELFF. Written as DNA, the CDR3 is TGTGCCAGCAGCGGGGACAGGGGCACCGGGGAGCTGTTTTTT.

The rearrangement uses TRBV6-2 or TRBV6-3 and TRBJ2-7; no reliable D call. This CDR3 contains 12 residues. Trimming cost V 2 bases and J 6 bases, with 8 bases left between them. Germline V gives CDR1 MNHEY, CDR2 SVGEGT. The CDR3 region has the DNA TGTGCCAGCAGTTACCTTCTCTCCGAGCAGTACTTC. The encoded protein is CASSYLLSEQYF.